Following are 16 T cell receptor beta chains from one sample sequenced in a study of response to subunit inactivated influenza vaccine. One entry per CDR3 protein, called by TCRdb with MiXCR from the RT-PCR reads. The data contain some 550,000 distinct CDR3 sequences, roughly 23% of them singletons. The same sample was also studied in work on T cells expressing NK-cell markers. That work states: A 5'RACE template switching approach incorporating UMIs was used to make TCR beta cDNA.

The source material was CD4+ T cells sorted from PBMCs, sampled 11 to 12 days after vaccination. The receptors come from a man aged 50-59 years who received an inactivated influenza vaccine.

This clonotype was seen a handful of times. The rearrangement links TRBV12-3 or TRBV12-4 to TRBJ1-3; D gene uncertain. The CDR3 consists of 15 residues. Trimming stripped 1 base from V and 0 bases from J, with 7 bases between. The DNA for the CDR3 is TGTGCCAGCAGTTTAGAGGGCAGCTCTGGAAACACCATATATTTT. Translation gives CASSLEGSSGNTIYF.

In its sample, this clonotype was seen a few times. The chain joins TRBV20-1 to TRBJ2-7; 7 nucleotides align to TRBD2. V lost 1 base and J lost 4; bases outside the gene matches: 10. The CDR3 loop spans 15 amino acids. From germline, CDR1 is DFQATT and CDR2 SNEGSKA (reference sequence). CDR3 nucleotide sequence: TGCAGTGCTAGAGCTACTAGCGCTGCTTTTTACGAGCAGTACTTC. This translates into CSARATSAAFYEQYF.

The CDR3 reads CASSQDGRGDGYTF. In DNA form, the CDR3 reads TGTGCCAGCAGCCAAGATGGCAGGGGTGATGGCTACACCTTC. The V gene is TRBV3-1, the J gene TRBJ1-2; D perhaps matches TRBD1 (6 bases). Trimming removed 0 bases from V and 6 bases from J, with 11 bases in between. Germline CDR1 reads LGHDT; CDR2 reads YNNKEL (reference sequence). The length of the CDR3 is 14 residues.

This clonotype was seen just once. The CDR3 DNA is TGTGCCAGCAGCTTCATAGGTAGCGCCCGGGATACGCAGTATTTT. It translates to CASSFIGSARDTQYF. The rearrangement joins TRBV7-2 to TRBJ2-3; D might be TRBD2 (5 bases). The germline V and J ends were trimmed by 3 bases and 6 bases, with 16 bases remaining between them. Germline V gene lookup returns CDR1 SGHTA and CDR2 FQGNSA. CDR3 length equals 15 residues.

This clonotype has just a few counts. The chain links TRBV7-8 to TRBJ2-7, with 7 positions matching TRBD1. The CDR3 consists of 15 residues. CDR1 and CDR2 from the germline V gene are SGHVS and FQNEAQ. V gave up 5 bases and J gave up 1 base; unmatched junction bases: 8. The CDR3 sequence: CASSPFRDRSYEQYF. CDR3 coding DNA: TGTGCCAGCAGCCCCTTTCGGGACAGATCCTACGAGCAGTACTTC.

The gene calls are TRBV27 and TRBJ2-1; TRBD2 agrees at 11 bases. This CDR3 is built from 13 residues. Germline CDR1 reads MNHEY; CDR2 reads SMNVEV (reference sequence). After removal of 6 bases from V and 7 bases from J, the junction contained 2 bases not matched to a gene. The CDR3 nucleotides are TGTGCCAGCAGGGGGACTAGCGGAAATGAGCAGTTCTTC. This codes for CASRGTSGNEQFF.

This chain joins TRBV4-2 and TRBJ1-1; D gene uncertain. CDR1 and CDR2 (germline): LGHNA, YNFKEQ. Trimming stripped 0 bases from V and 6 bases from J, with 14 bases between. The CDR3 runs to 15 residues. The CDR3 nucleotides are TGTGCCAGCAGCCAAGACCTCGACGGCGTAGCTGAAGCTTTCTTT. It specifies CASSQDLDGVAEAFF.

This chain joins TRBV20-1 and TRBJ1-1; possibly TRBD1 for D (5 bases). The CDR3 consists of 16 residues. Germline loops: CDR1 DFQATT, CDR2 SNEGSKA (reference sequence). The V end was cut by 0 bases, the J end by 4 bases, with 18 bases between. Here the CDR3 reads CSARDFMPGSSTEAFF. CDR3 nucleotide sequence: TGCAGTGCTAGAGATTTCATGCCAGGGTCGAGCACTGAAGCTTTCTTT.

The sample holds a few counts of this clonotype. The chain joins TRBV7-9 to TRBJ2-5; D call uncertain. CDR1 SEHNR and CDR2 FQNEAQ come from the germline V gene (reference sequence). The length of the CDR3 is 13 residues. V gave up 4 bases and J gave up 5 bases, with 11 bases separating them. CDR3 loop: CASSYTWAETQYF. CDR3 nucleotide sequence: TGTGCCAGCAGCTACACCTGGGCGGAGACCCAGTACTTC.

The chain combines TRBV14 with TRBJ2-5; 8 nucleotides align to TRBD2. J was trimmed by 5 bases and V by 5 bases; bases with no gene match: 13. Looked up from germline, CDR1 is SGHDN and CDR2 is FVKESK. The CDR3 loop spans 16 amino acids. DNA for the CDR3: TGTGCCAGCAGCAGGGGAAAAGGACTAGCTGTGGAGACCCAGTACTTC. Translated: CASSRGKGLAVETQYF.

This clonotype was found once. The CDR3 here is CASRQSGGYTF. For the CDR3, the DNA is TGCGCCAGCAGGCAGTCGGGAGGCTACACCTTC. This chain links TRBV5-1 with TRBJ1-2; D gene uncertain. Germline values: CDR1 SGHRS, CDR2 YFSETQ. CDR3 length: 11 residues. Trimming removed 5 bases at V and 8 bases at J, with 10 bases between. The full variable domain, with the rest looked up from reference TRBV5-1 and TRBJ1-2, is KAGVTQTPRYLIKTRGQQVTLSCSPISGHRSVSWYQQTPGQGLQFLFEYFSETQRNKGNFPGRFSGRQFSNSRSEMNVSTLELGDSALYLCASRQSGGYTFGSGTRLTVV.

The V call is TRBV5-6, the J call TRBJ2-1, with TRBD2 matching over 13 bases. V dropped 5 bases and J dropped 8; count of bases not matched to a gene: 7. Germline V lookup: CDR1 SGHDT, CDR2 YYEEEE. This CDR3 has 15 amino acids. For the CDR3, the DNA is TGTGCCAGCAGAGGGACTAGCGGGAATCGACATGAGCAGTTCTTC. It encodes CASRGTSGNRHEQFF.

The gene calls are TRBV5-1 and TRBJ2-2; D is uncertain. CDR1 and CDR2 from the germline V gene are SGHRS and YFSETQ. The germline V and J ends were trimmed by 0 bases and 5 bases, with 11 bases remaining between them. The CDR3 is made up of 15 amino acids. CDR3 residues: CASSLGAPGTGELFF. Written as DNA, the CDR3 is TGCGCCAGCAGCTTGGGCGCCCCCGGGACCGGGGAGCTGTTTTTT.

The sample holds a few counts of this clonotype. The rearrangement uses TRBV5-1 and TRBJ1-1; D is unclear. In germline, CDR1 is SGHRS, CDR2 YFSETQ. This CDR3 is built from 14 residues. V was trimmed by 0 bases and J by 1 base, leaving 7 bases between them. This chain's CDR3 is CASSLAGWNTEAFF. The CDR3 nucleotides are TGCGCCAGCAGCTTGGCTGGGTGGAACACTGAAGCTTTCTTT.

This clonotype was detected many times. The J gene is TRBJ1-4, the V gene TRBV9; D not certain. Trimming stripped 2 bases from V and 6 bases from J, with 14 bases between. CDR1 is SGDLS and CDR2 is YYNGEE in the germline V gene. This CDR3 has 15 amino acids. Here the CDR3 DNA reads TGTGCCAGCAGCGTGAGACCCGAGCCGTATGAAAAACTGTTTTTT. Protein sequence: CASSVRPEPYEKLFF. The variable domain in full, with the rest retrieved from reference TRBV9 and TRBJ1-4, is DSGVTQTPKHLITATGQRVTLRCSPRSGDLSVYWYQQSLDQGLQFLIQYYNGEERAKGNILERFSAQQFPDLHSELNLSSLELGDSALYFCASSVRPEPYEKLFFGSGTQLSVL.

This rearrangement joins TRBV5-1 to TRBJ2-3, with 7 bases aligning to TRBD1. CDR1 and CDR2 (germline): SGHRS, YFSETQ. The CDR3 loop spans 14 amino acids. J was trimmed by 6 bases and V by 4 bases; bases with no gene match: 8. CDR3 amino acids: CASSVRQGSDTQYF. The DNA for the CDR3 is TGCGCCAGCAGCGTTCGACAGGGATCCGATACGCAGTATTTT.